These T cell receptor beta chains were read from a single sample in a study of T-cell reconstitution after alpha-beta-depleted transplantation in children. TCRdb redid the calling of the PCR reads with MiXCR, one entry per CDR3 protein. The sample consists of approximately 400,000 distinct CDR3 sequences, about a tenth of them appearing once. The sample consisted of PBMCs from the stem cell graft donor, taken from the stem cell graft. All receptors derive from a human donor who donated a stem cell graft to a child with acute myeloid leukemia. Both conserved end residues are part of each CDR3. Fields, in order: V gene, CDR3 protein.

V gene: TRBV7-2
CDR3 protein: CASSPLRGRSTDTQYF

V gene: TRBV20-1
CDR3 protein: CSARPGTGPMNTEAFF

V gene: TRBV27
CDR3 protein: CASQNDLNRGGTGELFF

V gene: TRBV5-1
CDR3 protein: CASSLATANGYTF

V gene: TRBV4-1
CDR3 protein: CASSQDPIGGDQPQHF

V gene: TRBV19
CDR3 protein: CASSIADRLSETQYF

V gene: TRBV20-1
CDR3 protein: CSARETNSPLHF

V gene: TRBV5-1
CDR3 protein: CASSLWGSNTGELFF

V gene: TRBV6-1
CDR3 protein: CASSRDGARYGYTF

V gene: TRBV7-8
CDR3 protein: CASSMVQETQYF

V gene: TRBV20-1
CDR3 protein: CSAEESGSIHEQFF

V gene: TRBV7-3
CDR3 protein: CASSLTGPATSGRSNEQFF

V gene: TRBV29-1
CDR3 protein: CSVNQGKETQYF

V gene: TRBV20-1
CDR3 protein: CSAKDGTAKETQYF

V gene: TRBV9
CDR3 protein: CASSVRGSGSGANVLTF